What follows are 17 T cell receptor beta chains derived from one specimen sequenced in a study of blood T cell repertoires in COVID-19. Generated by immunoSEQ multiplex PCR, the TCRdb table keeps only in-frame clones and is missing some. The sample consists of 120,000 or so clones, over 75% of them appearing once. Specimen: peripheral blood. These receptors were obtained from a woman aged 80 or over with acute or convalescent COVID-19.

In nucleotides, the CDR3 is TGTGCCAGCAGCTTGGGACTCCAAGAGACCCAGTACTTC. Translated, it gives CASSLGLQETQYF. V gene TRBV5-6 combines with J gene TRBJ2-5; no firm D call. CDR1 is SGHDT and CDR2 is YYEEEE in the germline V gene. Trimming cost V 0 bases and J 1 base, with 4 bases left between them. The CDR3 contains 13 residues.

V is TRBV6-2 or TRBV6-3 and J is TRBJ1-3; 11 positions agree with TRBD1. The trim removed 6 bases at V and 8 bases at J, leaving 6 bases unmatched. The CDR3 loop spans 14 amino acids. Germline lookup yields CDR1 MNHEY and CDR2 SVGEGT. Here the CDR3 DNA reads TGTGCCAGCAGCCCCGGACAGGGGGCGGACACCATATATTTT. It translates to CASSPGQGADTIYF.

The sample holds a few counts of this clone. The CDR3 region has the DNA TGCATCCCCGGGGGGGACTATGGCTACACCTTC. Translation gives CIPGGDYGYTF. This chain joins TRBV20-1 and TRBJ1-2, with D possibly TRBD1 on 5 matching bases. The CDR3 totals 11 residues. The V gene's germline CDR1 is DFQATT and CDR2 SNEGSKA (reference sequence).

This sequence joins TRBV7-8 and TRBJ1-1, with D unclear. The CDR3 extends over 13 amino acids. The V gene's germline CDR1 is SGHVS and CDR2 FQNEAQ. V was pared by 4 bases and J by 7 bases, with 13 bases between. CDR3 sequence: CASSYNRQVEAFF. The CDR3 bases are TGTGCCAGCAGCTATAATAGACAAGTTGAAGCTTTCTTT. The variable domain in full, completed from reference TRBV7-8 and TRBJ1-1, reads GAGVSQSPRYKVAKRGQDVALRCDPISGHVSLFWYQQALGQGPEFLTYFQNEAQLDKSGLPSDRFFAERPEGSVSTLKIQRTQQEDSAVYLCASSYNRQVEAFFGQGTRLTVV.

This clone was detected a few times. The rearrangement joins TRBV28 to TRBJ1-6, with D possibly being TRBD1 (6 bases). This CDR3 region has 18 residues. Per the germline V gene, CDR1 is MDHEN and CDR2 is SYDVKM. V shed 8 bases and J shed 3 bases, with 23 bases lying between them. The chain's CDR3 is CASQTPLRGAGYNSPLHF. The CDR3, as DNA: TGTGCCAGCCAAACCCCCCTCCGGGGGGCAGGCTATAATTCACCCCTCCACTTT.

The rearrangement uses TRBV10-3 and TRBJ1-6; D possibly corresponds to TRBD1 (5 bases). Trimming pared 0 bases from V and 5 bases from J, leaving 8 bases between. The CDR3 extends over 15 amino acids. CDR1 and CDR2 from the germline V gene are ENHRY and SYGVKD. The CDR3 reads CAISESTANNSPLHF. CDR3 nucleotides: TGTGCCATCAGTGAGTCGACAGCCAATAATTCACCCCTCCACTTT.

This chain links TRBV24-1 with TRBJ2-7, with D uncertain. Per germline, CDR1 KGHDR and CDR2 SFDVKD. The CDR3 runs 16 residues. V lost 4 bases, J lost 4 bases, and 19 bases lay in between. DNA of the CDR3: TGTGCCACCAGTGACCGTGGTGGGCTTCGGCAGTACGAGCAGTACTTC. As protein: CATSDRGGLRQYEQYF.

This chain uses TRBV15 with TRBJ2-7; TRBD1 aligns across 10 bases. The CDR3 has 15 residues. Germline assignment: CDR1 LNHNV and CDR2 YYDKDF (reference sequence). The DNA of the CDR3 is TGTGTACACCCCTTCCCGAGGACAGGGGGAGACGAGCAGTACGTC. This encodes CVHPFPRTGGDEQYV.

The rearrangement links TRBV5-1 to TRBJ2-2; TRBD2 agrees at 15 bases. J was trimmed by 5 bases and V by 3 bases; bases with no gene match: 5. The germline CDR1 and CDR2 sequences are SGHRS and YFSETQ. The length of the CDR3 is 17 residues. The CDR3 loop is CASSSGLAGGQTGELFF. CDR3 in DNA: TGCGCCAGCAGCTCCGGACTAGCGGGGGGGCAGACCGGGGAGCTGTTTTTT.

The CDR3 reads CASSLYRGSKNIQYF. The DNA for the CDR3 is TGTGCCAGCAGCTTATACAGGGGGTCCAAAAACATTCAGTACTTC. The rearrangement joins TRBV7-2 to TRBJ2-4; 8 nucleotides line up with TRBD1. In germline, CDR1 is SGHTA, CDR2 FQGNSA. Unmatched junction bases numbered 2, after V lost 2 bases and J lost 2 bases. CDR3 size: 15 residues. Variable domain in full (rest from reference TRBV7-2 and TRBJ2-4): GAGVSQSPSNKVTEKGKDVELRCDPISGHTALYWYRQSLGQGLEFLIYFQGNSAPDKSGLPSDRFSAERTGGSVSTLTIQRTQQEDSAVYLCASSLYRGSKNIQYFGAGTRLSVL.

The chain couples TRBV6-5 to TRBJ1-6; 8 bases agree with TRBD1. The V gene end was trimmed by 4 bases and the J gene end by 7 bases; junction bases not matched to a gene: 3. The CDR3 runs to 14 residues. CDR1 and CDR2 (germline): MNHEY, SVGAGI. CDR3 DNA: TGTGCCAGCAGTTTGAACAGGGGGAATTCACCCCTCCACTTT. This sequence encodes CASSLNRGNSPLHF.

J is TRBJ1-5 and V is TRBV7-9; weak D call: TRBD1 (6 bases). CDR1 is SEHNR, CDR2 FQNEAQ, per germline (reference sequence). The CDR3 spans 14 residues. V dropped 6 bases and J dropped 1 base, with 10 bases sitting between them. The CDR3: CASSLDRSNQPQHF. DNA for the CDR3: TGTGCCAGCAGTCTGGACAGAAGCAATCAGCCCCAGCATTTT. The entire variable domain, with the rest obtained from reference TRBV7-9 and TRBJ1-5, is as follows: DTGVSQNPRHKITKRGQNVTFRCDPISEHNRLYWYRQTLGQGPEFLTYFQNEAQLEKSRLLSDRFSAERPKGSFSTLEIQRTEQGDSAMYLCASSLDRSNQPQHFGDGTRLSIL.

Notes on this clone: This specimen includes other DNA sequences encoding the same CDR3. The CDR3, as DNA: TGTGCCAGCAGCCAGGGGACAGGGAATCAGCCCCAGCATTTT. Encoded protein: CASSQGTGNQPQHF. The chain has TRBV3-1 (or the pseudogene TRBV3-2) and TRBJ1-5; the match to TRBD1 covers 9 bases. After removal of 3 bases from V and 4 bases from J, the junction contained 1 base not matched to a gene. This CDR3 is 14 amino acids long. Germline CDR1 is LGHDT and CDR2 is YNNKEL (reference sequence).

A few counts support this clone. The chain employs TRBV7-2 and TRBJ1-2; D not certain. Trimming shortened V by 1 base and J by 5 bases, and 8 bases separated the two germline ends. This CDR3 is built from 13 residues. Germline CDR1 reads SGHTA; CDR2 reads FQGNSA. CDR3 nucleotide sequence: TGTGCCAGCAGCTTAGGAAGCGAGTATGGCTACACCTTC. It translates to CASSLGSEYGYTF. The full variable domain, completed using reference TRBV7-2 and TRBJ1-2, is GAGVSQSPSNKVTEKGKDVELRCDPISGHTALYWYRQSLGQGLEFLIYFQGNSAPDKSGLPSDRFSAERTGGSVSTLTIQRTQQEDSAVYLCASSLGSEYGYTFGSGTRLTVV.

V and J are TRBV25-1 and TRBJ1-5; 8 nucleotides match TRBD1. CDR1 is MGHDK, CDR2 SYGVNS, per germline. V shed 5 bases, J shed 7 bases, and the junction held 7 bases outside the gene matches. This CDR3 contains 14 residues. CDR3 loop: CASSRTGLRQPQHF. As DNA, the CDR3 is TGTGCCAGCAGTCGGACAGGGTTGCGACAGCCCCAGCATTTT.

The chain employs TRBV29-1 and TRBJ1-1, with unresolved D. Trimming stripped 3 bases from V and 5 bases from J, with 13 bases between. Germline CDR1 SQVTM, CDR2 ANQGSEA. This CDR3 region has 13 residues. The CDR3 reads CSVEFRGGTEAFF. The CDR3 region has the DNA TGCAGCGTTGAGTTTCGGGGTGGGACTGAAGCTTTCTTT.

The chain carries TRBV4-2 and TRBJ1-2, with unresolved D. The CDR3 spans 17 residues. V gave up 1 base and J gave up 7 bases, with 22 bases separating them. Germline values: CDR1 LGHNA, CDR2 YNFKEQ. CDR3 loop: CASSQGSRRRVETGYTF. The CDR3 DNA is TGTGCCAGCAGCCAAGGCTCCCGGAGGAGGGTCGAGACTGGCTACACCTTC.